The 27 T cell receptor beta chains presented below share a single source sample, sequenced in a study of cytomegalovirus exposure and HLA in healthy donors. PCR used 60 Vbeta primers and 13 Jbeta primers. The data were produced by immunoSEQ multiplex PCR, yet TCRdb's version contains in-frame clones alone and is incomplete. The sample includes 75,000 to 95,000 clones, roughly 67% seen only once; the top ten take about 22%. Sequenced sample: PBMCs. The receptors originated from a woman between 45 and 60 years old in good health and CMV-seropositive.

This clone was observed once. The same CDR3 is also encoded by other DNA sequences in this sample. CDR3: CASSGPSGGAYNEQFF. The CDR3 DNA reads TGTGCCAGCAGCGGCCCCAGCGGGGGGGCCTACAATGAGCAGTTCTTC. The chain is built from TRBV9 and TRBJ2-1, with TRBD2 identical over 10 bases. Germline lookup yields CDR1 SGDLS and CDR2 YYNGEE. J lost 2 bases, V lost 3 bases, and 5 bases had no gene match. This CDR3 has 16 amino acids.

The chain combines TRBV6-1 with TRBJ1-2, with D perhaps matching TRBD1 (5 bases). The CDR3 extends over 13 amino acids. Germline V CDR1 and CDR2: MNHNS, SASEGT. Deletions cut 2 bases from V and 4 bases from J, with 8 bases between. CDR3 protein: CASSEWQGYGYTF. CDR3 coding DNA: TGTGCCAGCAGTGAATGGCAGGGCTATGGCTACACCTTC.

The chain employs TRBV9 and TRBJ2-6, with 8 positions matching TRBD1. Germline lookup yields CDR1 SGDLS and CDR2 YYNGEE. V lost 4 bases and J lost 0; bases outside the gene matches: 9. This CDR3 comprises 18 residues. The CDR3 bases are TGTGCCAGCAGCCCCGGACAGGGCCCAATCTCTGGGGCCAACGTCCTGACTTTC. Encoded protein: CASSPGQGPISGANVLTF.

The chain is built from TRBV7-8 and TRBJ1-6; D is undetermined. V was pared by 1 base and J by 5 bases, with 9 bases between. CDR1 and CDR2 from the germline V gene are SGHVS and FQNEAQ. This CDR3 spans 15 amino acids. Here the CDR3 reads CASSLGAQNNSPLHF. In nucleotides, the CDR3 is TGTGCCAGCAGCTTAGGAGCACAGAATAATTCACCCCTCCACTTT. Combining the CDR3 with reference TRBV7-8 and TRBJ1-6 gives the whole variable domain GAGVSQSPRYKVAKRGQDVALRCDPISGHVSLFWYQQALGQGPEFLTYFQNEAQLDKSGLPSDRFFAERPEGSVSTLKIQRTQQEDSAVYLCASSLGAQNNSPLHFGNGTRLTVT.

The V and J genes are TRBV9 and TRBJ2-3; TRBD2 matches 7 bases. The V and J ends lost 0 bases and 5 bases, in that order; junction bases with no gene match: 3. This CDR3 contains 14 residues. Looked up from germline, CDR1 is SGDLS and CDR2 is YYNGEE. CDR3 DNA: TGTGCCAGCAGCGTAGGGGGGGGGTTAGATACGCAGTATTTT. Translated, it gives CASSVGGGLDTQYF.

The chain carries TRBV7-9 and TRBJ1-2; unclear D gene. Deletions cut 2 bases from V and 2 bases from J, with 6 bases between. CDR1 and CDR2 (germline): SEHNR, FQNEAQ (reference sequence). The CDR3 extends over 13 amino acids. In nucleotides, the CDR3 is TGTGCCAGCAGCTTAACGGAGAACTATGGCTACACCTTC. It encodes CASSLTENYGYTF. Together with reference TRBV7-9 and TRBJ1-2, the CDR3 gives the full variable domain: DTGVSQNPRHKITKRGQNVTFRCDPISEHNRLYWYRQTLGQGPEFLTYFQNEAQLEKSRLLSDRFSAERPKGSFSTLEIQRTEQGDSAMYLCASSLTENYGYTFGSGTRLTVV.

This clone was counted many times. This chain connects TRBV7-9 to TRBJ1-6; tentatively, D is TRBD1 (6 bases). Trimming removed 3 bases from V and 11 bases from J, with 14 bases in between. CDR3 length: 14 amino acids. Germline-derived CDR1 and CDR2 are SEHNR and FQNEAQ (reference sequence). The CDR3 bases are TGTGCCAGCAGCTTCGCAGGGGAAGGGACACCCCTCCACTTT. It is translated as CASSFAGEGTPLHF.

The chain joins TRBV13 to TRBJ1-5, with a tentative D call TRBD1 (6 bases). Germline assignment: CDR1 PRHDT and CDR2 FYEKMQ (reference sequence). Trimming removed 7 bases from V and 0 bases from J, with 16 bases in between. This CDR3 is 16 amino acids long. CDR3 region: CASTTGGPDSNQPQHF. CDR3 nucleotide sequence: TGTGCCAGCACCACCGGGGGGCCGGATAGCAATCAGCCCCAGCATTTT.

This clone came up once. The CDR3 reads CASTLRGGTEAFF. The CDR3 nucleotides are TGTGCCAGCACCCTTCGGGGAGGGACTGAAGCTTTCTTT. The rearrangement joins TRBV2 to TRBJ1-1; D not resolved. Trimming took 7 bases from V and 5 from J, leaving 14 bases between them. There are 13 residues in the CDR3. CDR1 SNHLY and CDR2 FYNNEI come from the germline V gene. Drawing the rest from reference TRBV2 and TRBJ1-1, the complete variable domain is EPEVTQTPSHQVTQMGQEVILRCVPISNHLYFYWYRQILGQKVEFLVSFYNNEISEKSEIFDDQFSVERPDGSNFTLKIRSTKLEDSAMYFCASTLRGGTEAFFGQGTRLTVV.

In nucleotides, the CDR3 is TGTGCCAGCAAGGGGAGGGCTGAAGCTTTCTTT. Protein: CASKGRAEAFF. This chain joins TRBV6-5 and TRBJ1-1; the D gene is possibly TRBD1 (5 bases). V lost 7 bases to trimming and J lost 6 bases, with 9 bases between them. The CDR3 length is 11 residues. The germline CDR1 and CDR2 sequences are MNHEY and SVGAGI.

The chain combines TRBV27 with TRBJ2-7; TRBD2 might be the D (5 bases). This CDR3 spans 14 amino acids. Trimming took 4 bases from V and 7 from J, leaving 17 bases between them. CDR1 MNHEY and CDR2 SMNVEV come from the germline V gene (reference sequence). The CDR3 loop is CASSSFGGVREQYF. CDR3 nucleotide sequence: TGTGCCAGCAGTTCCTTCGGAGGAGTAAGGGAGCAGTACTTC.

This clone was seen a handful of times. The V call is TRBV5-6, the J call TRBJ1-1; no definite D call. Germline lookup yields CDR1 SGHDT and CDR2 YYEEEE. The length of the CDR3 is 14 residues. V shed 2 bases and J shed 2 bases, with 10 bases lying between them. CDR3 residues: CASSFTLLNTEAFF. The CDR3, as DNA: TGTGCCAGCAGCTTCACGCTACTTAACACTGAAGCTTTCTTT.

The J gene is TRBJ1-5, the V gene TRBV27, with 8 bases matching TRBD1. The CDR3 length is 16 residues. From germline, CDR1 is MNHEY and CDR2 SMNVEV (reference sequence). The ends lost 5 bases at V and 2 bases at J; junction bases unmatched: 8. CDR3 amino acids: CASSPRTGTGNQPQHF. CDR3 nucleotide sequence: TGTGCCAGCAGTCCCCGGACAGGGACGGGCAATCAGCCCCAGCATTTT.

The chain has TRBV2 and TRBJ1-1, with a weak D call TRBD1 (5 bases). CDR1 SNHLY and CDR2 FYNNEI come from the germline V gene. This CDR3 has 13 amino acids. The ends were cut back, 5 bases at V and 0 bases at J, with 7 bases in the middle. In nucleotides, the CDR3 is TGTGCCAGCAGTTCGGACATGAACACTGAAGCTTTCTTT. It encodes CASSSDMNTEAFF.

J is TRBJ1-2 and V is TRBV5-5; no definite D call. CDR3 length equals 13 residues. Germline CDR1 is SGHKS and CDR2 is YYEKEE (reference sequence). V lost 3 bases and J lost 4, with 10 bases in between. Here the CDR3 DNA reads TGTGCCAGCAGCTGGACGGACTTCTATGGCTACACCTTC. This gives the protein CASSWTDFYGYTF.

A remark on this clone: The sample holds other DNA sequences that translate to the same CDR3. The chain employs TRBV19 and TRBJ2-5; tentative D call: TRBD1 (6 bases). The germline CDR1 and CDR2 sequences are LNHDA and SQIVND (reference sequence). The CDR3 is 13 residues long. V was trimmed by 0 bases and J by 4 bases, leaving 6 bases between them. CDR3 nucleotide sequence: TGTGCCAGTAGTATAGACAGGGGAGAGACCCAGTACTTC. It encodes CASSIDRGETQYF.

This clone was counted a single time. The chain links TRBV28 to TRBJ1-2, with TRBD1 matching 7 bases. Losses at the gene ends were 6 bases for V and 4 bases for J; bases not matched to a gene: 8. The CDR3 consists of 14 residues. CDR1 and CDR2 from the germline V gene are MDHEN and SYDVKM. The chain's CDR3 is CASREGGSFYGYTF. The CDR3 DNA sequence: TGTGCCAGCAGAGAAGGGGGCTCCTTCTATGGCTACACCTTC.

This rearrangement joins TRBV6-1 to TRBJ1-1, with D unclear. The germline V gene encodes CDR1 MNHNS and CDR2 SASEGT. Deletions cut 11 bases from V and 0 bases from J, with 10 bases between. The CDR3 has 12 residues. The CDR3 sequence: CAASLVNTEAFF. Here the CDR3 DNA reads TGTGCCGCTTCGCTAGTGAACACTGAAGCTTTCTTT.

The chain is built from TRBV30 and TRBJ2-7; D may be TRBD2 (6 bases). Looked up from germline, CDR1 is GTSNPN and CDR2 is SVGIG (reference sequence). CDR3 length: 13 amino acids. V gave up 8 bases and J gave up 6 bases, with 20 bases separating them. The CDR3 DNA is TGTGCCGGAGGAGGGGCTGGGAAACGCGAGCAGTACTTC. This encodes CAGGGAGKREQYF. Full variable domain (outside the CDR3, taken from reference TRBV30 and TRBJ2-7): SQTIHQWPATLVQPVGSPLSLECTVEGTSNPNLYWYRQAAGRGLQLLFYSVGIGQISSEVPQNLSASRPQDRQFILSSKKLLLSDSGFYLCAGGGAGKREQYFGPGTRLTVT.

The gene calls are TRBV5-1 and TRBJ1-1, with D uncertain. CDR3 length: 14 residues. CDR1 and CDR2 from the germline V gene are SGHRS and YFSETQ. V was cut by 4 bases and J by 0 bases, with 10 bases left in between. CDR3 in DNA: TGCGCCAGCAGCCTTGACACCATGAACACTGAAGCTTTCTTT. As protein: CASSLDTMNTEAFF.

This clone was found once. This chain connects TRBV5-6 to TRBJ2-3, with 9 bases matching TRBD2. The CDR3 has 18 residues. Germline assignment: CDR1 SGHDT and CDR2 YYEEEE. Unmatched junction bases numbered 9, after V lost 1 base and J lost 0 bases. The CDR3 coding sequence is TGTGCCAGCAGCTTGAGGCGGGGGGGCCTATATAGCACAGATACGCAGTATTTT. Translated, it gives CASSLRRGGLYSTDTQYF. Combining the CDR3 with reference TRBV5-6 and TRBJ2-3 gives the whole variable domain DAGVTQSPTHLIKTRGQQVTLRCSPKSGHDTVSWYQQALGQGPQFIFQYYEEEERQRGNFPDRFSGHQFPNYSSELNVNALLLGDSALYLCASSLRRGGLYSTDTQYFGPGTRLTVL.

The chain employs TRBV28 and TRBJ1-2, with 8 bases fitting TRBD1. CDR3 length: 16 amino acids. CDR1 MDHEN and CDR2 SYDVKM come from the germline V gene. Trimming took 5 bases from V and 5 from J; bases not matched to a gene: 13. CDR3 amino acids: CASSRPGGGPGYGYTF. As DNA, the CDR3 is TGTGCCAGCAGTCGCCCAGGGGGCGGACCAGGTTATGGCTACACCTTC.

The chain has TRBV11-1 and TRBJ2-3; D is possibly TRBD2 (5 bases). The germline gives CDR1 SGHAT, CDR2 FQDESV (reference sequence). V was trimmed by 1 base and J by 6 bases, leaving 14 bases between them. The CDR3 length is 15 residues. Written as DNA, the CDR3 is TGTGCCAGCAGCTTAGATAGCGTGCGAGTGGATACGCAGTATTTT. Protein sequence: CASSLDSVRVDTQYF.

The V gene is TRBV21-1, the J gene TRBJ1-2. TRBV21-1 is noted as a pseudogene. The CDR3 totals 14 residues. The CDR3 sequence: CASSVKEYDYGYTF. In DNA form, the CDR3 reads TGTGCCAGCAGCGTAAAGGAGTATGACTATGGCTACACCTTC.

The chain combines TRBV27 with TRBJ1-6; no firm D call. Germline values: CDR1 MNHEY, CDR2 SMNVEV (reference sequence). V was shortened by 5 bases and J by 10 bases, with 18 bases between the two germline ends. This CDR3 region has 15 residues. CDR3 sequence: CASSPGVVVDSPLHF. CDR3 coding DNA: TGTGCCAGCAGTCCCGGGGTAGTTGTTGACTCACCCCTCCACTTT.

This clone was seen more than once but under ten times. The gene calls are TRBV28 and TRBJ1-5; D is perhaps TRBD1 (5 bases). This CDR3 region has 14 residues. Germline V gene lookup returns CDR1 MDHEN and CDR2 SYDVKM. The V and J ends lost 6 bases and 7 bases respectively, with 16 bases between them. CDR3 nucleotide sequence: TGTGCCAGCAGCCCGGGACGCGGAGGGCAGCCCCAGCATTTT. It specifies CASSPGRGGQPQHF.

This clone was seen ten or more times. The V call is TRBV28, the J call TRBJ2-7, with 8 bases matching TRBD1. Germline loops: CDR1 MDHEN, CDR2 SYDVKM. V was pared by 6 bases and J by 4 bases, with 11 bases of the junction left unmatched. This CDR3 spans 15 amino acids. CDR3 nucleotides: TGTGCCAGCAGCTCTTCCAGGGGGCTTTTGTACGAGCAGTACTTC. Its protein is CASSSSRGLLYEQYF.